The 28 T cell receptor beta chains in this list originate from one sample, sequenced in a study of graft-versus-host responses after intestinal transplantation. Their cognate antigens are unknown. Clones were sequenced by immunoSEQ multiplex PCR, and TCRdb holds only the in-frame ones, with some missing. The table shows about 90,000 clones, with 85% to 95% occurring only once. The sequencing here drew on unstimulated CD8+ T cells sorted from spleen or lymph node cells, taken before transplant. The origin of the receptors is a human donor who was the organ donor for an intestinal transplant.

The chain is built from TRBV4-3 and TRBJ2-2; 10 nucleotides line up with TRBD2. The junction had 4 bases not matched to a gene; V was cut back by 1 base and J by 5 bases. Germline CDR1 LGHNA, CDR2 YSLEER. The CDR3 extends over 16 amino acids. The CDR3 region has the DNA TGCGCCAGCAGCCAAGTCCTAGCGGGAGCAACCGGGGAGCTGTTTTTT. Translated, it gives CASSQVLAGATGELFF.

In its sample, this clone was seen a few times. The J gene is TRBJ1-2, the V gene TRBV29-1; the D is unclear. Germline CDR1 reads SQVTM; CDR2 reads ANQGSEA. V was shortened by 5 bases and J by 2 bases, with 6 bases between the two germline ends. This CDR3 region has 11 residues. CDR3 sequence: CSVSENYGYTF. CDR3 DNA sequence: TGCAGCGTTTCCGAGAACTATGGCTACACCTTC.

The chain uses TRBV7-6 and TRBJ1-1; D is ambiguous. The CDR3 runs 12 residues. The V and J ends lost 4 bases and 5 bases respectively, with 8 bases between them. CDR1 is SGHVS and CDR2 is FNYEAQ in the germline V gene. The CDR3 nucleotides read TGTGCCAGCAGCTGGGGAGGGACTGAAGCTTTCTTT. Its protein product is CASSWGGTEAFF.

This clone was recorded only once. The gene calls are TRBV11-1 and TRBJ1-1, with D possibly TRBD1 on 6 matching bases. Germline CDR1 and CDR2: SGHAT and FQDESV (reference sequence). Between the trimmed V and J ends, which lost 3 bases and 6 bases, there was a span of 11 bases. The CDR3 loop spans 13 amino acids. This chain's CDR3 is CASSFEGVAEAFF. CDR3 DNA: TGTGCCAGCAGCTTCGAGGGGGTTGCTGAAGCTTTCTTT. The full variable domain, in which reference TRBV11-1 and TRBJ1-1 provide the parts outside the CDR3, is EAEVAQSPRYKITEKSQAVAFWCDPISGHATLYWYRQILGQGPELLVQFQDESVVDDSQLPKDRFSAERLKGVDSTLKIQPAELGDSAMYLCASSFEGVAEAFFGQGTRLTVV.

The chain combines TRBV5-6 with TRBJ1-1, with TRBD1 identical over 9 bases. CDR3 length: 15 amino acids. Losses at the gene ends were 3 bases for V and 2 bases for J; bases not matched to a gene: 5. Germline V gives CDR1 SGHDT, CDR2 YYEEEE. The DNA of the CDR3 is TGTGCCAGCAGCTGGGGGGGACAGGGAAACACTGAAGCTTTCTTT. Translation gives CASSWGGQGNTEAFF.

The CDR3 protein is CASSLIGGATGELFF. CDR3 coding DNA: TGTGCCAGCAGTTTAATAGGGGGCGCGACCGGGGAGCTGTTTTTT. The chain employs TRBV27 and TRBJ2-2; 7 positions agree with TRBD1. This CDR3 contains 15 residues. Germline V gene sequence: CDR1 MNHEY, CDR2 SMNVEV (reference sequence). The V segment lost 2 bases and the J segment 5 bases; nucleotides outside the gene matches: 5.

The V gene is TRBV7-3, the J gene TRBJ2-1; D might be TRBD2 (6 bases). This CDR3 has 16 residues. V lost 1 base to trimming and J lost 0 bases, with 10 bases between them. Germline V CDR1 and CDR2: SGHTA, FQGTGA. The CDR3 spells CASSLKDGSSYNEQFF. The DNA of the CDR3 is TGTGCCAGCAGCTTAAAAGACGGGAGCTCCTACAATGAGCAGTTCTTC.

The gene calls are TRBV7-2 and TRBJ2-7, with D possibly being TRBD2 (5 bases). Germline lookup yields CDR1 SGHTA and CDR2 FQGNSA. V was pared by 5 bases and J by 7 bases, with 18 bases between. The CDR3 is made up of 14 amino acids. CDR3 nucleotides: TGTGCCAGCAGCCCGAGCGGTGGGATATGGGAGCAGTACTTC. It translates to CASSPSGGIWEQYF.

This rearrangement joins TRBV27 to TRBJ1-1; TRBD1 agrees at 7 bases. The CDR3 runs 15 residues. Germline V gives CDR1 MNHEY, CDR2 SMNVEV (reference sequence). V was clipped by 3 bases and J by 3 bases; unmatched bases: 7. CDR3 sequence reads: CASSLQRGHHTEAFF. In nucleotides, the CDR3 is TGTGCCAGCAGTTTGCAGAGGGGGCATCACACTGAAGCTTTCTTT.

This rearrangement joins TRBV7-8 to TRBJ2-1; D ambiguous. CDR1 is SGHVS, CDR2 FQNEAQ, per germline. The CDR3 sequence is 14 residues long. V was shortened by 2 bases and J by 5 bases, with 10 bases between the two germline ends. CDR3 sequence: CASSLLWRHNEQFF. The CDR3 bases are TGTGCCAGCAGCTTACTTTGGCGGCACAATGAGCAGTTCTTC. The whole variable domain, filled in from reference TRBV7-8 and TRBJ2-1, reads GAGVSQSPRYKVAKRGQDVALRCDPISGHVSLFWYQQALGQGPEFLTYFQNEAQLDKSGLPSDRFFAERPEGSVSTLKIQRTQQEDSAVYLCASSLLWRHNEQFFGPGTRLTVL.

The V call is TRBV5-4, the J call TRBJ2-3, with D hard to call. Trimming cost V 3 bases and J 3 bases, with 5 bases left between them. From germline, CDR1 is SGHNT and CDR2 YYREEE (reference sequence). The CDR3 has 12 residues. This CDR3 is CASSSSTDTQYF. The CDR3, as DNA: TGTGCCAGCAGCTCCTCGACAGATACGCAGTATTTT.

The J gene is TRBJ2-5, the V gene TRBV30; D is possibly TRBD2 (6 bases). This CDR3 is 14 amino acids long. The ends were cut back, 3 bases at V and 2 bases at J, with 13 bases in the middle. Germline CDR1 is GTSNPN and CDR2 is SVGIG (reference sequence). The CDR3: CAWSAGTGQETQYF. CDR3 nucleotides: TGTGCCTGGAGCGCGGGGACTGGACAAGAGACCCAGTACTTC.

As to this clone: The same CDR3 is also encoded by other DNA sequences in this sample. J is TRBJ2-7 and V is TRBV27; 11 positions match TRBD1. The germline V gene encodes CDR1 MNHEY and CDR2 SMNVEV (reference sequence). The CDR3 extends over 12 amino acids. V shed 9 bases, J shed 4 bases, and the junction held 2 bases outside the gene matches. CDR3 nucleotide sequence: TGTGCCAGTCGGGACAGGGGGTACGAGCAGTACTTC. This sequence encodes CASRDRGYEQYF.

The chain couples TRBV6-4 to TRBJ2-3, with TRBD1 matching over 10 bases. This CDR3 is built from 14 residues. The germline gives CDR1 MRHNA, CDR2 SNTAGT. Trimming took 2 bases from V and 4 from J; bases not matched to a gene: 0. CDR3 loop: CASSDGQGADTQYF. The CDR3 region has the DNA TGTGCCAGCAGTGACGGACAGGGGGCAGATACGCAGTATTTT.

This chain connects TRBV7-9 to TRBJ2-7; 7 bases are a match to TRBD1. This CDR3 has 15 residues. From germline, CDR1 is SEHNR and CDR2 FQNEAQ (reference sequence). Germline trimming cut 4 bases from V and 2 bases from J; bases unmatched to any gene: 8. In DNA, the CDR3 is TGTGCCAGCAGCTCCTTGGACAGGCTTACCTACGAGCAGTACTTC. This gives the protein CASSSLDRLTYEQYF.

The chain couples TRBV6-6 to TRBJ1-1; D not resolved. V was clipped by 5 bases and J by 11 bases, with 18 bases between them. CDR3 length: 13 amino acids. CDR1 and CDR2 (germline): MNHNY, SVGAGI (reference sequence). The CDR3 region is CASSRRWAPTAFF. The CDR3 DNA is TGTGCCAGCAGTAGAAGGTGGGCCCCCACGGCTTTCTTT.

In its sample, this clone was seen once. This chain joins TRBV5-1 and TRBJ2-5, with D possibly being TRBD2 (5 bases). CDR1 SGHRS and CDR2 YFSETQ come from the germline V gene. The CDR3 has 15 amino acids. Between the trimmed V and J ends, which lost 0 bases and 5 bases, there was a span of 14 bases. This chain's CDR3 is CASSLVWDWRETQYF. CDR3 coding DNA: TGCGCCAGCAGCTTGGTTTGGGATTGGAGGGAGACCCAGTACTTC.

V and J are TRBV4-3 and TRBJ2-7; D is possibly TRBD2 (5 bases). The CDR3 totals 16 residues. The V and J ends lost 0 bases and 4 bases respectively, with 16 bases between them. Germline CDR1 reads LGHNA; CDR2 reads YSLEER. This chain's CDR3 is CASSQEESGFGYEQYF. The CDR3, as DNA: TGCGCCAGCAGCCAAGAAGAGTCGGGGTTTGGGTACGAGCAGTACTTC.

J is TRBJ2-5 and V is TRBV19; 10 bases line up with TRBD1. This CDR3 is built from 14 residues. Germline V gene lookup returns CDR1 LNHDA and CDR2 SQIVND (reference sequence). V lost 7 bases and J lost 5; bases outside the gene matches: 7. The CDR3 here is CASTRQGAGETQYF. CDR3 nucleotides: TGTGCCAGTACCCGACAGGGGGCGGGGGAGACCCAGTACTTC.

The genes are TRBV4-1 and TRBJ2-7; no clear D gene. Germline V gene data show CDR1 as MGHRA and CDR2 as YSYEKL. V was cut by 1 base and J by 0 bases, with 10 bases left in between. There are 15 residues in the CDR3. CDR3 bases: TGCGCCAGCAGCCAAGTAACCGATAGCTCCTACGAGCAGTACTTC. Protein product: CASSQVTDSSYEQYF.

The gene calls are TRBV27 and TRBJ1-2, with D uncertain. Germline loops: CDR1 MNHEY, CDR2 SMNVEV (reference sequence). CDR3 length equals 16 residues. V was cut by 8 bases and J by 4 bases, with 23 bases left in between. The CDR3 sequence is CASANSVGGSSYGYTF. CDR3 nucleotides: TGTGCCAGCGCTAATTCGGTAGGAGGGTCGTCCTATGGCTACACCTTC.

J is TRBJ1-2 and V is TRBV6-1; TRBD1 might be the D (6 bases). The V end was cut by 7 bases, the J end by 0 bases, with 9 bases between. The germline gives CDR1 MNHNS, CDR2 SASEGT. The CDR3 spans 13 residues. The CDR3 loop reads CASTWTANYGYTF. CDR3 DNA sequence: TGTGCCAGCACCTGGACAGCTAACTATGGCTACACCTTC.

CDR3 region: CASTYTGELFF. In nucleotides, the CDR3 is TGTGCCAGTACCTACACCGGGGAGCTGTTTTTT. The V gene is TRBV19, the J gene TRBJ2-2; D is uncertain. This CDR3 has 11 amino acids. Germline V CDR1 and CDR2: LNHDA, SQIVND (reference sequence). Deletions cut 7 bases from V and 3 bases from J, with 3 bases between.

The V gene is TRBV5-4, the J gene TRBJ2-3, with D perhaps matching TRBD2 (7 bases). CDR1 and CDR2 (germline): SGHNT, YYREEE (reference sequence). Trimming removed 0 bases at V and 6 bases at J, with 14 bases between. This CDR3 has 15 amino acids. The CDR3 spells CASSLAGGPVDTQYF. The CDR3 DNA is TGTGCCAGCAGCTTGGCCGGGGGGCCCGTGGATACGCAGTATTTT.

V gene TRBV28 combines with J gene TRBJ2-7, with D possibly TRBD1 on 6 matching bases. Between the trimmed V and J ends, which lost 2 bases and 0 bases, there was a span of 17 bases. From germline, CDR1 is MDHEN and CDR2 SYDVKM. The CDR3 contains 17 residues. CDR3 coding DNA: TGTGCCAGCAGTTTAGGTTTTTCGGCAGGGGACTCCTACGAGCAGTACTTC. Translating it yields CASSLGFSAGDSYEQYF.

The J gene is TRBJ1-1, the V gene TRBV7-9; 7 nucleotides match TRBD1. The CDR3 length is 14 residues. V gave up 2 bases and J gave up 3 bases; unmatched junction bases: 3. Germline CDR1 is SEHNR and CDR2 is FQNEAQ (reference sequence). The CDR3 DNA sequence: TGTGCCAGCAGCTTACACAGGGGCTACACTGAAGCTTTCTTT. This translates into CASSLHRGYTEAFF.

The V call is TRBV15, the J call TRBJ2-7; D might be TRBD1 or TRBD2, each matching 9 bases. Germline V gene sequence: CDR1 LNHNV, CDR2 YYDKDF (reference sequence). Trimming took off 7 bases at V and 3 bases at J, with 25 bases between the two ends. This CDR3 is built from 17 residues. The CDR3 coding sequence is TGTGCCACCAAAAGTGACAGGGGGAATAGCGGGAGCTACGAGCAGTACTTC. Translated: CATKSDRGNSGSYEQYF.

CDR3 coding DNA: TGTGCCAGCAGCTTTCCGAGTGATCAGCCCCAGCATTTT. Encoded protein: CASSFPSDQPQHF. The chain uses TRBV11-3 and TRBJ1-5; no clear D gene. Per the germline V gene, CDR1 is SGHNT and CDR2 is YENEEA. V was shortened by 3 bases and J by 5 bases, with 8 bases between the two germline ends. The CDR3 consists of 13 residues.